This T cell receptor (beta chain) was sequenced in a study of OX40 agonist ivuxolimab in advanced cancers. Looking at the study overall: Intravenous ivuxolimab at 0.01 to 10 mg/kg was given to patients every 2 weeks.

A note on this clone: Its antigen is not identified.

Sequenced by immunoSEQ multiplex PCR; TCRdb stores in-frame clones only, minus some. The sample includes some 37,000 clones, 70% to 90% seen only once; the top ten take over 10%. The CDR3 has 15 residues. Germline V CDR1 and CDR2: SEHNR, FQNEAQ (reference sequence). Study findings and constraints: The study found that CD8+ T cells averaged more expanded clones than CD4+. Some nonresponders likewise displayed low normalized T-cell clonal expansion.

The gene calls are TRBV7-9 and TRBJ2-5; weak D call: TRBD2 (5 bases). The DNA end favors TRBJ2-7, so the J call may be wrong. The specimen was CD4+ or CD8+ T cells sorted from blood, collected in a trial of the OX40 agonist ivuxolimab. The receptor's source is an adult with an advanced solid tumor such as melanoma, head and neck, liver or kidney cancer. In DNA, the CDR3 is TGTGCCAGCAGCTTGGGGAGTCAAAGGAGCTACGAGCAGTACTTC. Protein: CASSLGSQRSYEQYF.